This TCR beta chain was profiled in a study of blood T cell repertoires in COVID-19. Study-wide background: In each case, the material was cDNA or gDNA derived from T cells, B-cell-depleted T cells, or PBMCs.

Original analysis: Amplification of reference gene primers provided the estimated nucleated cell counts. Here immunoSEQ multiplex PCR was the method, and the copy in TCRdb shows in-frame clones only, minus some. V and J calls and clone size are as listed in that table; D and trimming were resolved from the DNA. The sample contains 200,000 or so clones, approximately 90% of which appear only once. A Seattle source enrolled patients during active infection and followed them longitudinally. The CDR3 loop spans 15 amino acids. The V end was cut by 3 bases, the J end by 2 bases, with 14 bases between. Germline V gives CDR1 SGDLS, CDR2 YYNGEE.

Sequences were obtained from peripheral blood. The receptor comes from a man aged 25 to 45 with COVID-19, enrolled during active disease. This chain connects TRBV9 to TRBJ1-2; the D gene is possibly TRBD1 (5 bases). The CDR3 DNA follows: TGTGCCAGCAGCGCCCAATTATCAGGGAACTATGGCTACACCTTC. Its protein product is CASSAQLSGNYGYTF.